One sample yielded the 32 T cell receptor beta chains listed below, sequenced in a study of cytomegalovirus exposure and HLA in healthy donors. PCR primers comprised 60 Vbeta and 13 Jbeta primers. Assay: immunoSEQ multiplex PCR; the TCRdb copy retains only in-frame clones and omits some. The repertoire holds some 130,000 clones, with 79% as singletons. Material for sequencing was PBMCs. These receptors were taken from a man aged 40-49 years in good health and CMV-seropositive.

CDR3 bases: TGTGCCAGCAGTTACAGGGGGGGCTACGAGCAGTACTTC. It specifies CASSYRGGYEQYF. V and J are TRBV6-6 and TRBJ2-7; D is perhaps TRBD2 (7 bases). The V end was cut by 2 bases, the J end by 3 bases, with 8 bases between. The CDR3 length is 13 residues. CDR1 and CDR2 from the germline V gene are MNHNY and SVGAGI (reference sequence).

J is TRBJ2-2 and V is TRBV10-2; D possibly corresponds to TRBD1 (6 bases). V was pared by 8 bases and J by 0 bases, with 13 bases between. Germline CDR1 reads WSHSY; CDR2 reads SAAADI. The CDR3 has 15 amino acids. CDR3 amino acids: CASATGPANTGELFF. The CDR3, as DNA: TGCGCCAGCGCTACAGGGCCCGCGAACACCGGGGAGCTGTTTTTT.

The gene calls are TRBV10-1 and TRBJ2-3, with TRBD1 matching over 7 bases. J gave up 2 bases and V 3 bases, and 5 bases lay outside the gene matches. CDR3 size: 15 residues. Germline V gene data show CDR1 as WNHNN and CDR2 as SYGVQD (reference sequence). The CDR3 coding sequence is TGCGCCAGCAGTGATGGGACAGCACACACAGATACGCAGTATTTT. Encoded protein: CASSDGTAHTDTQYF.

The chain is built from TRBV5-1 and TRBJ1-1; TRBD1 agrees at 7 bases. The germline CDR1 and CDR2 sequences are SGHRS and YFSETQ. The CDR3 sequence is 15 residues long. J was trimmed by 5 bases and V by 0 bases; bases with no gene match: 7. This chain's CDR3 is CASSLDPGGETEAFF. In nucleotides, the CDR3 is TGCGCCAGCAGCTTGGACCCAGGGGGTGAAACTGAAGCTTTCTTT. The whole variable domain, remainder taken from reference TRBV5-1 and TRBJ1-1, is KAGVTQTPRYLIKTRGQQVTLSCSPISGHRSVSWYQQTPGQGLQFLFEYFSETQRNKGNFPGRFSGRQFSNSRSEMNVSTLELGDSALYLCASSLDPGGETEAFFGQGTRLTVV.

In DNA, the CDR3 is TGCGCCAGCAGCCATGGGAGGATTAATTCACCCCTCCACTTT. This codes for CASSHGRINSPLHF. V gene TRBV4-1 combines with J gene TRBJ1-6, with no clear D. This CDR3 has 14 residues. Germline CDR1 and CDR2: MGHRA and YSYEKL. Trimming left V 3 bases short and J 6 bases short, with 9 bases between.

This chain joins TRBV5-4 and TRBJ2-5, with D tentatively TRBD2 (6 bases). CDR1 is SGHNT and CDR2 is YYREEE in the germline V gene (reference sequence). V gave up 3 bases and J gave up 5 bases, with 23 bases separating them. This CDR3 is built from 17 residues. Here the CDR3 DNA reads TGTGCCAGCAGCTGGCCTCCCCACCCGCGGGGTGTGGAGACCCAGTACTTC. Residues: CASSWPPHPRGVETQYF.

This clone was seen only once. This chain links TRBV30 with TRBJ2-7; tentatively, D is TRBD1 (5 bases). The germline V and J ends were trimmed by 2 bases and 3 bases, with 14 bases remaining between them. The CDR3 contains 14 residues. Germline V gene lookup returns CDR1 GTSNPN and CDR2 SVGIG (reference sequence). CDR3 sequence reads: CAWSTSRTFYEQYF. CDR3 sequence (DNA): TGTGCCTGGAGTACATCAAGGACATTCTACGAGCAGTACTTC.

The chain has TRBV9 and TRBJ2-3, with TRBD1 as a possible D gene (6 bases). The CDR3 spans 13 residues. With 0 bases removed from V and 9 bases from J, the gap between germline ends came to 11 bases. The germline gives CDR1 SGDLS, CDR2 YYNGEE. The CDR3 sequence is CASSVEGGRTQYF. As DNA, the CDR3 is TGTGCCAGCAGCGTAGAAGGGGGTAGAACGCAGTATTTT.

The J gene is TRBJ2-7, the V gene TRBV1; TRBD2 is the table's D call, not checked against the DNA. TRBV1 is tagged as a pseudogene. The CDR3 totals 18 residues. The CDR3 DNA reads as TGCACCAGCAGCTGGGGACTAGCGGGAGAGGGGTCTCTCTACGAGCAGTACTTC. Translated, it gives CTSSWGLAGEGSLYEQYF.

The chain has TRBV19 and TRBJ2-5; 7 nucleotides align to TRBD2. The germline V gene encodes CDR1 LNHDA and CDR2 SQIVND (reference sequence). This CDR3 spans 14 amino acids. J was trimmed by 5 bases and V by 5 bases; bases with no gene match: 8. The CDR3 loop reads CASSPQRGGETQYF. In nucleotides, the CDR3 is TGTGCCAGTAGTCCCCAGCGGGGAGGGGAGACCCAGTACTTC.

For the CDR3, the DNA is TGTGCCAGCAGCGCCACAGGGTTCTATAATTCACCCCTCCACTTT. This sequence encodes CASSATGFYNSPLHF. The rearrangement uses TRBV13 and TRBJ1-6, with TRBD1 as a possible D gene (6 bases). Germline assignment: CDR1 PRHDT and CDR2 FYEKMQ (reference sequence). This CDR3 comprises 15 residues. Trimming removed 5 bases from V and 3 bases from J, with 11 bases in between. Filled out from reference TRBV13 and TRBJ1-6, the complete variable domain reads AAGVIQSPRHLIKEKRETATLKCYPIPRHDTVYWYQQGPGQDPQFLISFYEKMQSDKGSIPDRFSAQQFSDYHSELNMSSLELGDSALYFCASSATGFYNSPLHFGNGTRLTVT.

The chain joins TRBV4-1 to TRBJ2-7, with 16 bases aligning to TRBD2. The CDR3 runs 18 residues. The ends lost 1 base at V and 0 bases at J; junction bases unmatched: 3. In germline, CDR1 is MGHRA, CDR2 YSYEKL. The CDR3 sequence is CASSQVGLAGGFSYEQYF. CDR3 DNA: TGCGCCAGCAGCCAAGTGGGACTAGCGGGAGGGTTCTCCTACGAGCAGTACTTC.

Only one count was recorded for this clone. The chain has TRBV15 and TRBJ2-2, with 10 bases that match TRBD1. The CDR3 has 15 residues. Germline V lookup: CDR1 LNHNV, CDR2 YYDKDF (reference sequence). V lost 6 bases and J lost 1; bases outside the gene matches: 2. This chain's CDR3 is CATRRDRGNTGELFF. The CDR3 nucleotides are TGTGCCACCAGAAGGGACAGGGGGAACACCGGGGAGCTGTTTTTT.

The chain is built from TRBV5-4 and TRBJ1-4, with D perhaps matching TRBD1 (5 bases). The CDR3 runs to 14 residues. Germline loops: CDR1 SGHNT, CDR2 YYREEE (reference sequence). Trimming stripped 5 bases from V and 2 bases from J, with 10 bases between. This CDR3 reads CASSSGGTNEKLFF. The CDR3 nucleotides read TGTGCCAGCAGTTCGGGGGGGACTAATGAAAAACTGTTTTTT.

The gene calls are TRBV5-6 and TRBJ1-1; weak D call: TRBD1 (6 bases). Germline values: CDR1 SGHDT, CDR2 YYEEEE. This CDR3 region has 13 residues. Trimming cost V 3 bases and J 13 bases, with 19 bases left between them. CDR3 sequence (DNA): TGTGCCAGCAGCTCGTTCGGGGGGCGACTCGATTTCTTT. Amino acids: CASSSFGGRLDFF. The whole variable domain, filled in from reference TRBV5-6 and TRBJ1-1, reads DAGVTQSPTHLIKTRGQQVTLRCSPKSGHDTVSWYQQALGQGPQFIFQYYEEEERQRGNFPDRFSGHQFPNYSSELNVNALLLGDSALYLCASSSFGGRLDFFGQGTRLTVV.

The chain employs TRBV7-9 and TRBJ2-3, with a possible D match to TRBD2 (6 bases). The CDR3 covers 14 residues. Trimming shortened V by 5 bases and J by 9 bases, and 18 bases separated the two germline ends. Germline V gene sequence: CDR1 SEHNR, CDR2 FQNEAQ (reference sequence). As DNA, the CDR3 is TGTGCCAGCAGCCTTCACCCGGACTACGACACGCAGTATTTT. Translated: CASSLHPDYDTQYF.

The rearrangement links TRBV6-1 to TRBJ2-6; 7 bases are a match to TRBD1. The CDR3 covers 15 residues. Germline lookup yields CDR1 MNHNS and CDR2 SASEGT. J was trimmed by 2 bases and V by 3 bases; bases with no gene match: 1. CDR3 loop: CASSETGTGANVLTF. CDR3 sequence (DNA): TGTGCCAGCAGTGAGACAGGGACTGGGGCCAACGTCCTGACTTTC.

This clone was seen more than once but under ten times. The CDR3 DNA sequence: TGTGCCTGGAGTGACGGACTAGCGGGAGTTAGAGATACGCAGTATTTT. It specifies CAWSDGLAGVRDTQYF. The rearrangement links TRBV30 to TRBJ2-3; TRBD2 aligns across 13 bases. V lost 1 base, J lost 5 bases, and 6 bases stayed unmatched. The CDR3 covers 16 residues. Germline assignment: CDR1 GTSNPN and CDR2 SVGIG (reference sequence). Filled out from reference TRBV30 and TRBJ2-3, the complete variable domain reads SQTIHQWPATLVQPVGSPLSLECTVEGTSNPNLYWYRQAAGRGLQLLFYSVGIGQISSEVPQNLSASRPQDRQFILSSKKLLLSDSGFYLCAWSDGLAGVRDTQYFGPGTRLTVL.

This sequence joins TRBV6-1 and TRBJ2-5; TRBD1 matches 9 bases. Trimming removed 2 bases from V and 3 bases from J; junction bases left unmatched: 7. The CDR3 spans 16 residues. The V gene's germline CDR1 is MNHNS and CDR2 SASEGT. CDR3 region: CASSEWDRAGKETQYF. CDR3 bases: TGTGCCAGCAGTGAATGGGACAGGGCTGGAAAAGAGACCCAGTACTTC.

The CDR3 loop reads CAINSGGETQYF. The CDR3 nucleotides read TGTGCCATCAATTCGGGGGGGGAGACCCAGTACTTC. The chain uses TRBV10-3 and TRBJ2-5; 8 bases align to TRBD2. Germline V gene data show CDR1 as ENHRY and CDR2 as SYGVKD. CDR3 length equals 12 residues. V was pared by 7 bases and J by 5 bases, with 3 bases of the junction left unmatched.

The V call is TRBV21-1, the J call TRBJ2-3; the table calls TRBD1, which could not be checked here. TRBV21-1 is a recognized pseudogene. The CDR3 sequence is 14 residues long. CDR3 protein: CASSNGTFGDTQYF. CDR3 nucleotide sequence: TGTGCCAGCAGCAACGGGACATTCGGAGATACGCAGTATTTT.

This clone was counted only a few times. This chain links TRBV7-9 with TRBJ1-2; D is unresolved. The CDR3 is 13 residues long. The germline gives CDR1 SEHNR, CDR2 FQNEAQ (reference sequence). Trimming took 3 bases from V and 4 from J, leaving 9 bases between them. The CDR3 here is CASSFAAAYGYTF. The DNA of the CDR3 is TGTGCCAGCAGCTTTGCGGCTGCCTATGGCTACACCTTC.

The rearrangement uses TRBV7-9 and TRBJ2-3, with D possibly being TRBD1 (7 bases). CDR3 size: 13 residues. CDR1 and CDR2 from the germline V gene are SEHNR and FQNEAQ (reference sequence). Trimming pared 3 bases from V and 6 bases from J, leaving 10 bases between. For the CDR3, the DNA is TGTGCCAGCAGCTTTCAGGGGGGTGATACGCAGTATTTT. This encodes CASSFQGGDTQYF.

J is TRBJ2-2 and V is TRBV5-4; TRBD1 matches 10 bases. The CDR3 spans 15 residues. Unmatched junction bases numbered 5, after V lost 1 base and J lost 8 bases. In germline, CDR1 is SGHNT, CDR2 YYREEE (reference sequence). The CDR3 spells CASSLPGQGEGELFF. Here the CDR3 DNA reads TGTGCCAGCAGCTTGCCCGGACAGGGGGAGGGGGAGCTGTTTTTT.

This clone was detected once. The rearrangement uses TRBV6-5 and TRBJ2-5, with 8 bases matching TRBD2. J was trimmed by 2 bases and V by 4 bases; bases with no gene match: 9. The CDR3 extends over 16 amino acids. Germline V gene sequence: CDR1 MNHEY, CDR2 SVGAGI. CDR3 sequence (DNA): TGTGCCAGCAGTTCGGTGGCTAGCGGGTTTCAAGAGACCCAGTACTTC. Protein: CASSSVASGFQETQYF.

The chain uses TRBV5-5 and TRBJ1-4, with TRBD1 matching 7 bases. Germline V gene lookup returns CDR1 SGHKS and CDR2 YYEKEE (reference sequence). The CDR3 extends over 14 amino acids. J gave up 4 bases and V 3 bases, and 3 bases lay outside the gene matches. CDR3: CASSWDSINEKLFF. For the CDR3, the DNA is TGTGCCAGCAGCTGGGACAGCATTAATGAAAAACTGTTTTTT.

This clone has only a few counts. This sequence joins TRBV19 and TRBJ1-5; TRBD1 matches 7 bases. Germline CDR1 is LNHDA and CDR2 is SQIVND (reference sequence). The CDR3 has 16 amino acids. Losses at the gene ends were 6 bases for V and 5 bases for J; bases not matched to a gene: 13. This chain's CDR3 is CASSRKLVRGDQPQHF. The CDR3 DNA reads as TGTGCCAGTAGCCGCAAGTTGGTCAGGGGGGATCAGCCCCAGCATTTT. The complete variable domain, with remaining parts taken from reference TRBV19 and TRBJ1-5, reads DGGITQSPKYLFRKEGQNVTLSCEQNLNHDAMYWYRQDPGQGLRLIYYSQIVNDFQKGDIAEGYSVSREKKESFPLTVTSAQKNPTAFYLCASSRKLVRGDQPQHFGDGTRLSIL.

The chain has TRBV4-1 and TRBJ2-1; the match to TRBD2 covers 9 bases. This CDR3 region has 17 residues. Trimming took 0 bases from V and 6 from J; bases not matched to a gene: 9. Germline CDR1 is MGHRA and CDR2 is YSYEKL. The CDR3 DNA sequence: TGCGCCAGCAGCCAAGAGTTCGGACTAGCGATCCCCAATGAGCAGTTCTTC. Amino acid sequence: CASSQEFGLAIPNEQFF.

This chain uses TRBV7-8 with TRBJ1-1, with 7 bases matching TRBD1. Germline V gene lookup returns CDR1 SGHVS and CDR2 FQNEAQ. The CDR3 covers 14 residues. Trimming at V came to 5 bases and at J to 1 base, leaving 4 bases not matched to a gene. The CDR3 is CASSARGRNTEAFF. DNA of the CDR3: TGTGCCAGCAGCGCCAGGGGGAGGAACACTGAAGCTTTCTTT.

The chain couples TRBV7-9 to TRBJ1-5; D may be TRBD1 (5 bases). The germline V and J ends were trimmed by 4 bases and 7 bases, with 8 bases remaining between them. The CDR3 length is 12 residues. Germline CDR1 and CDR2: SEHNR and FQNEAQ (reference sequence). The CDR3 protein is CASSWGGQPQHF. The CDR3 coding sequence is TGTGCCAGCAGCTGGGGGGGGCAGCCCCAGCATTTT.

The chain couples TRBV2 to TRBJ1-1; 7 positions match TRBD1. The germline V gene has CDR1 SNHLY and CDR2 FYNNEI. The CDR3 loop spans 12 amino acids. The trim removed 9 bases at V and 5 bases at J, leaving 6 bases unmatched. CDR3 sequence: CARGRQGTEAFF. The CDR3 coding sequence is TGTGCCAGGGGGCGACAGGGAACTGAAGCTTTCTTT.

The chain joins TRBV6-1 to TRBJ1-1; TRBD1 matches 10 bases. The CDR3 runs 12 residues. Per the germline V gene, CDR1 is MNHNS and CDR2 is SASEGT. The DNA for the CDR3 is TGTGCTTCTCGGACAGGGGGCACTGAAGCTTTCTTT. This encodes CASRTGGTEAFF.